A selection of T cell receptor beta chains follows, all from one sample in a study of T cells after yellow fever vaccination. TCRdb re-called the 5' RACE reads with MiXCR, one entry per CDR3 protein. The repertoire holds around 100,000 distinct CDR3 sequences, with 7% to 8.5% as singletons. The specimen was CD8+ T cells sorted from PBMCs, collected 45 days after the yellow fever booster vaccination. The receptors derive from a man younger than 40 who received the YFV17D yellow fever vaccine. Both conserved end residues are part of each CDR3. Each record gives: D gene, clone size, J gene, V gene, CDR3 DNA, CDR3 protein. The D gene is left open where the match is weak. Expanded clones are given a class, and other clones once, few, many or no size at all.

d_gene: -; abundance: -; j_gene: TRBJ2-7; v_gene: TRBV27; CDR3nt: TGTGCCAGCAGTCCTACAGGGACCCACGAGTACTTC; CDR3aa: CASSPTGTHEYF
d_gene: -; abundance: many; j_gene: TRBJ2-3; v_gene: TRBV7-8; CDR3nt: TGTGCCAGCAGCACCGGAGTGGCGCAGTATTTT; CDR3aa: CASSTGVAQYF
d_gene: -; abundance: many; j_gene: TRBJ2-7; v_gene: TRBV3-1; CDR3nt: TGTGCCAGCAGCCTAGCTGTGGGGGACTACGAGCAGTACTTC; CDR3aa: CASSLAVGDYEQYF
d_gene: TRBD2; abundance: many; j_gene: TRBJ2-7; v_gene: TRBV5-1; CDR3nt: TGCGCCAGCAGCTTGGAAGGCGCGGGACTATTCTCCTACGAGCAGTACTTC; CDR3aa: CASSLEGAGLFSYEQYF
d_gene: TRBD2; abundance: -; j_gene: TRBJ2-7; v_gene: TRBV5-1; CDR3nt: TGCGCCAGCAGCTTGGGCGGGAGTGCCTACGAGCAGTACTTC; CDR3aa: CASSLGGSAYEQYF
d_gene: TRBD2; abundance: many; j_gene: TRBJ2-5; v_gene: TRBV6-5; CDR3nt: TGTGCCAGCAGTTTCAGACTAGCGGGACCTCAAGAGACCCAGTACTTC; CDR3aa: CASSFRLAGPQETQYF
d_gene: -; abundance: many; j_gene: TRBJ2-1; v_gene: TRBV5-1; CDR3nt: TGCGCCAGCGGAAACAATGAGCAGTTCTTC; CDR3aa: CASGNNEQFF
d_gene: -; abundance: many; j_gene: TRBJ2-1; v_gene: TRBV28; CDR3nt: TGTGCCAGCAGTTTAAGGGGCCCAGATGAGCAGTTCTTC; CDR3aa: CASSLRGPDEQFF
d_gene: TRBD2; abundance: many; j_gene: TRBJ2-1; v_gene: TRBV4-3; CDR3nt: TGCGCCAGCAGCCAAACTAGCGGATACAATGAGCAGTTCTTC; CDR3aa: CASSQTSGYNEQFF
d_gene: -; abundance: -; j_gene: TRBJ2-7; v_gene: TRBV5-4; CDR3nt: TGTGCCAGCAGCTCCGGACGCTACGAGCAGTACTTC; CDR3aa: CASSSGRYEQYF
d_gene: TRBD2; abundance: many; j_gene: TRBJ2-3; v_gene: TRBV7-6; CDR3nt: TGTGCCAGCAGCCCCACCACCGGGACTAGTCTAGATACGCAGTATTTT; CDR3aa: CASSPTTGTSLDTQYF
d_gene: -; abundance: many; j_gene: TRBJ2-1; v_gene: TRBV18; CDR3nt: TGTGCCAGCTCACCAGTCGCTTATCAAAATGAGCAGTTCTTC; CDR3aa: CASSPVAYQNEQFF
d_gene: -; abundance: -; j_gene: TRBJ1-2; v_gene: TRBV24-1; CDR3nt: TGTGCCACCAGTGACCCCAGGACGGGAGACTATGGCTACACCTTC; CDR3aa: CATSDPRTGDYGYTF
d_gene: -; abundance: -; j_gene: TRBJ1-5; v_gene: TRBV4-3; CDR3nt: TGCGCCAGCAGCCAAGATAGGGGGATTCAGCCCCAGCATTTT; CDR3aa: CASSQDRGIQPQHF
d_gene: -; abundance: many; j_gene: TRBJ2-7; v_gene: TRBV20-1; CDR3nt: TGCAGTGCTACCGGCTTCCAACCCGGCGCCTACGAGCAGTACTTC; CDR3aa: CSATGFQPGAYEQYF
d_gene: -; abundance: many; j_gene: TRBJ2-3; v_gene: TRBV15; CDR3nt: TGTGCCACCAGCAGAGATAGGACACTCTATGGGGATACGCAGTATTTT; CDR3aa: CATSRDRTLYGDTQYF
d_gene: TRBD2; abundance: -; j_gene: TRBJ2-7; v_gene: TRBV4-2; CDR3nt: TGTGCCAGCAGCCACCGCGACTCTAGCGGGAGGGCCGTTTACGAGCAGTACTTC; CDR3aa: CASSHRDSSGRAVYEQYF
d_gene: -; abundance: many; j_gene: TRBJ2-2; v_gene: TRBV5-1; CDR3nt: TGCGCCAGCAGCTGGTCCGAGGACACCGGTCGGGAGCTGTTTTTT; CDR3aa: CASSWSEDTGRELFF
d_gene: -; abundance: many; j_gene: TRBJ2-1; v_gene: TRBV29-1; CDR3nt: TGCAGCGTTGAAGTTAGGGTCTGGGATGAGCAGTTCTTC; CDR3aa: CSVEVRVWDEQFF
d_gene: -; abundance: many; j_gene: TRBJ2-5; v_gene: TRBV6-5; CDR3nt: TGTGCCAGCAGTTCGGCCGGGTTGGTCCAAGAGACCCAGTACTTC; CDR3aa: CASSSAGLVQETQYF
d_gene: TRBD2; abundance: many; j_gene: TRBJ2-7; v_gene: TRBV9; CDR3nt: TGTGCCAGCAGCGTAGCCAGCGGGGCCTCCTACGAGCAGTACTTC; CDR3aa: CASSVASGASYEQYF
d_gene: TRBD1; abundance: -; j_gene: TRBJ2-1; v_gene: TRBV27; CDR3nt: TGTGCCAGCAGTTTTCGGCAGGGGGCGTGGGATGAGCAGTTCTTC; CDR3aa: CASSFRQGAWDEQFF